Below, one T cell receptor (beta chain) is given with its context. Its antigen is unidentified. The record originates from a study of T cell responses to AZD1222 COVID-19 vaccine. Measured with immunoSEQ multiplex PCR; TCRdb has only the in-frame clones, and not every one. The repertoire holds more than 150,000 clones, with 80% to 95% as singletons. General observations from the study: Among vaccine-associated CD4 TCRs, coverage spanned spike, with dominance at 160-218 and 743-854. Spike-specific TCR breadth and depth both grew after two AZD1222 doses. Clonal diversity may have been underestimated, and the donors were mostly white British, with more females than males. Repertoires were obtained solely post-peak T cell response.

This CDR3 region has 13 residues. V was shortened by 2 bases and J by 6 bases, with 10 bases between the two germline ends. CDR1 and CDR2 (germline): LNHDA, SQIVND (reference sequence). The genes are TRBV19 and TRBJ1-1, with a possible D match to TRBD1 (5 bases). Sequenced material: peripheral blood, taken 28 days after the second AZD1222 dose. The receptor comes from an adult who received the AZD1222 COVID-19 vaccine. The CDR3 DNA sequence: TGTGCCAGTAGTATAATAGGGGACGCTGAAGCTTTCTTT. Translated: CASSIIGDAEAFF.